This T cell receptor beta chain was identified during a study of cytomegalovirus exposure and HLA in healthy donors. This clone was detected only once. V lost 2 bases and J lost 0, with 8 bases in between. Per the germline V gene, CDR1 is SEHNR and CDR2 is FQNEAQ (reference sequence). There are 15 residues in the CDR3. PCR employed 60 Vbeta and 13 Jbeta primers. Sequencing used immunoSEQ multiplex PCR; TCRdb keeps in-frame clones, though not all of them. The repertoire holds about 130,000 clones, with nearly 85% as singletons. The sequence came from a boy younger than 18 in good health and CMV-seronegative. Sequenced input: PBMCs. The genes are TRBV7-9 and TRBJ2-1, with D unclear. The CDR3, as DNA: TGTGCCAGCAGCTTAAGGCGGAGCTCCTACAATGAGCAGTTCTTC. Amino acid sequence: CASSLRRSSYNEQFF.